Included here is one T cell receptor (beta chain) sequence, with context. Its specificity is unknown. This CDR3 spans 15 amino acids. Deletions cut 3 bases from V and 0 bases from J, with 11 bases between. Per germline, CDR1 WSHSY and CDR2 SAAADI. Profiled with immunoSEQ multiplex PCR; TCRdb holds only in-frame clones, not every one. This sample has about 40,000 clones, with 92% found just once. Checkpoint therapy with ipilimumab 1 mg/kg began 14 to 28 days after transplant. Through week 26, nivolumab 3 mg/kg IV was given weeks 1, 4, 7, 10, then biweekly. This specimen belongs to a study of ipilimumab plus nivolumab after autologous stem cell transplantation. Study summary: Median doses per patient: four or five ipilimumab, about 8 nivolumab. General study points: The authors say TCR, Treg and microbiome findings warrant further study.

The origin of this receptor is a male donor with multiple myeloma. This chain connects TRBV10-2 to TRBJ1-1, with D tentatively TRBD1 (5 bases). The specimen comprised PBMCs, sampled in a trial of ipilimumab plus nivolumab as post-transplant consolidation. CDR3 bases: TGCGCCAGCAGTGATTGGGGGGGGGTGAACACTGAAGCTTTCTTT. This sequence encodes CASSDWGGVNTEAFF.